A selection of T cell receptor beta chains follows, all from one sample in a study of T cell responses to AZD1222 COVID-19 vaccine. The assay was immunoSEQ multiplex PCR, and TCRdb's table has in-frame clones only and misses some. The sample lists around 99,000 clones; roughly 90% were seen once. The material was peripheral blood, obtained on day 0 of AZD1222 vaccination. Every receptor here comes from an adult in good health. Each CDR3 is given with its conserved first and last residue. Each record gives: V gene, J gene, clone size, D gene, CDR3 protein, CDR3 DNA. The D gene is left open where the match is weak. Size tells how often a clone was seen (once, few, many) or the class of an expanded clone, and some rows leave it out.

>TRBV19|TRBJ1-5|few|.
CASSPQSNQPQHF
TGTGCCAGTAGTCCCCAGAGCAATCAGCCCCAGCATTTT
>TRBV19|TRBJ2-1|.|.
CASRKGGTPYNEQFF
TGTGCCAGTAGGAAGGGGGGGACACCCTACAATGAGCAGTTCTTC
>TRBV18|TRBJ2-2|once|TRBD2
CASSPLAGGPRTGELFF
TGTGCCAGCTCACCTCTAGCGGGGGGCCCGAGGACCGGGGAGCTGTTTTTT
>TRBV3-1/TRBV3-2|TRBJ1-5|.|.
CASSQGQVWGNQPQHF
TGTGCCAGCAGCCAAGGGCAGGTTTGGGGCAATCAGCCCCAGCATTTT
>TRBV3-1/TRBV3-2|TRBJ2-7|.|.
CASSQDRRLDKYF
TGTGCCAGCAGCCAAGATCGGCGACTAGACAAATACTTC
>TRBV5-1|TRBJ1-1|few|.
CASTSTELINPNTEAFF
TGCGCCAGCACCAGTACCGAGTTAATCAATCCGAACACTGAAGCTTTCTTT
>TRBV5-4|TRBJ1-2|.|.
CASSLLSREEDGYTF
TGTGCCAGCAGCCTCCTCTCCAGGGAAGAGGACGGCTACACCTTC
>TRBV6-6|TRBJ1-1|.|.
CASSWATGNTEAFF
TGTGCCAGCAGTTGGGCTACAGGGAACACTGAAGCTTTCTTT
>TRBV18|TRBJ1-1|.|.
CASSAQGLEGEAFF
TGTGCCAGCTCAGCTCAGGGTTTAGAAGGTGAAGCTTTCTTT
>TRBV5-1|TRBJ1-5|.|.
CASSLAPGSNQPQHF
TGCGCCAGCAGCTTGGCCCCAGGAAGCAATCAGCCCCAGCATTTT
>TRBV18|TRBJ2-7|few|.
CASSPRTENEQYF
TGTGCCAGCTCACCGCGGACGGAGAACGAGCAGTACTTC
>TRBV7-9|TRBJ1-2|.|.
CASSLAGAVGYTF
TGTGCCAGCAGCTTAGCTGGGGCCGTTGGCTACACCTTC
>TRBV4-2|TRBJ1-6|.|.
CASSQDRRAPGQIMSSPLHF
TGTGCCAGCAGCCAAGATCGTAGGGCACCGGGGCAGATAATGAGTTCACCCCTCCACTTT
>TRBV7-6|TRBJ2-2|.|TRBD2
CASSLVTSGTNTGELFF
TGTGCCAGCAGCTTAGTTACTAGCGGGACGAACACCGGGGAGCTGTTTTTT
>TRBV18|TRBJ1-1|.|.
CASSLGLGNTEAFF
TGTGCCAGCTCACTCGGGCTCGGGAACACTGAAGCTTTCTTT